The 5 T cell receptor beta chains presented below share a single source sample, sequenced in a study of T-cell memory formation after mild COVID-19 (dated by TCRdb to 2020 to 2022). Receptors were amplified or captured by 5' RACE. The run used an Illumina NovaSeq 6000. In TCRdb, the public reads were trimmed at Q25 with fastp and aligned with MiXCR, with productive beta chains retained. Rows matching on CDR3 protein sequence are summarized as one entry with the most common DNA and genes. The table for this sample lists roughly 86,000 distinct CDR3 sequences; about 15% of them were counted only once. Together, the top ten hold approximately 40% of the sample. Sequencing was done on a sample of PBMCs or a T cell subset sorted from them (not recorded which). Receptors were obtained from a man aged 18 to 29 who had mild COVID-19 (a few samples of this study predate the infection). The sample titles of this study are shuffled in the database, so cell type and time point are left out; the donor was told from shared clones.

There are a few counts of this clonotype. The chain combines TRBV6-6 with TRBJ1-1; no clear D. The CDR3 extends over 11 amino acids. Germline values: CDR1 MNHNY, CDR2 SVGAGI (reference sequence). V was cut by 8 bases and J by 14 bases, with 18 bases left in between. This CDR3 reads CASFNGTLAFF. In nucleotides, the CDR3 is TGTGCCAGCTTTAATGGTACCCTAGCCTTCTTT.

The chain links TRBV6-5 to TRBJ1-1; 9 bases align to TRBD1. The V segment lost 6 bases and the J segment 4 bases; nucleotides outside the gene matches: 9. The CDR3 consists of 15 residues. Germline CDR1 MNHEY, CDR2 SVGAGI. CDR3 sequence (DNA): TGTGCCAGCAGGATCTCACAGGGGGCGATCACTGAAGCTTTCTTT. It yields the protein CASRISQGAITEAFF.

This clonotype was found many times. The chain combines TRBV7-3 with TRBJ2-7; 9 bases line up with TRBD2. The CDR3 loop spans 14 amino acids. Germline lookup yields CDR1 SGHTA and CDR2 FQGTGA. After removal of 3 bases from V and 3 bases from J, the junction contained 3 bases not matched to a gene. The CDR3 DNA follows: TGTGCCAGCAGCTTGGCGGGGGGGCACTACGAGCAGTACTTC. It specifies CASSLAGGHYEQYF. The full variable domain, its missing parts supplied by reference TRBV7-3 and TRBJ2-7, is GAGVSQTPSNKVTEKGKYVELRCDPISGHTALYWYRQSLGQGPEFLIYFQGTGAADDSGLPNDRFFAVRPEGSVSTLKIQRTERGDSAVYLCASSLAGGHYEQYFGPGTRLTVT.

Only a few counts were recorded for this clonotype. The chain joins TRBV6-5 to TRBJ2-3, with 9 bases identical to TRBD1. Germline CDR1 is MNHEY and CDR2 is SVGAGI. V dropped 5 bases and J dropped 5; count of bases not matched to a gene: 8. The CDR3 length is 15 residues. CDR3 sequence (DNA): TGTGCCAGCAGTCACCGGGACAGGGTTGGAGATACGCAGTATTTT. This sequence encodes CASSHRDRVGDTQYF.

V gene TRBV7-9 combines with J gene TRBJ2-7; D is perhaps TRBD1 (6 bases). The CDR3 covers 12 residues. The V and J ends lost 1 base and 7 bases respectively, with 8 bases between them. Germline values: CDR1 SEHNR, CDR2 FQNEAQ (reference sequence). The CDR3 nucleotides read TGTGCCAGCAGCTTAGACAGGGTGGAGCAGTACGTC. Translation gives CASSLDRVEQYV.